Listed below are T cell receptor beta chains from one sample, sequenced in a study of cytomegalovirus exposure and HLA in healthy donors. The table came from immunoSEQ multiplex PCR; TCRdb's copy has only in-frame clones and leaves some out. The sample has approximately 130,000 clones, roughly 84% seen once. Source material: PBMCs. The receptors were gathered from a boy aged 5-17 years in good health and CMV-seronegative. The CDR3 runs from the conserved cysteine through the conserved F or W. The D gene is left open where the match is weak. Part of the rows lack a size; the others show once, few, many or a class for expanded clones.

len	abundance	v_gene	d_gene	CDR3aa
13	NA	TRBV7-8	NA	CASSLGGNNEQYF
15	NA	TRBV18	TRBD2	CASSYSGRRTNEQFF
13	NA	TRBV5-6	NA	CASSLAAGEGYTF
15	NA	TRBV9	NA	CASSVARVGMDGYTF
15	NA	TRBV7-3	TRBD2	CASSPTSGNTGELFF
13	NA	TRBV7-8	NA	CASSLGRGAEAFF
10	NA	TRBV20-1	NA	CSARGPEQFF
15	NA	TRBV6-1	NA	CASSVRLQPYNEQFF
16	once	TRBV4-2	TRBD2	CASSQDSSGRNYEQYF
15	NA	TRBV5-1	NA	CASSLVRERWETQYF
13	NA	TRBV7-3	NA	CASSKGGNTEAFF
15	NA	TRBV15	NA	CATSYMDRLNTEAFF
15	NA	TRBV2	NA	CASREYDHSYGEAFF
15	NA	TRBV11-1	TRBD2	CASSLGTSREDTQYF
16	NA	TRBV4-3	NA	CASSQERVGDTGELFF
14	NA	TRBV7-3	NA	CASTELTPDQPQHF
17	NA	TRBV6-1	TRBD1	CASSVRPPGQSSYEQYF
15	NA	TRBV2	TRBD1	CASSPGQGLESELFF
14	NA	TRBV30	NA	CASRQDPSGNTIYF
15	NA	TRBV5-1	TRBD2	CASSYTSGSGDEQFF
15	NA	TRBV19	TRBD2	CASKPGTSAYNEQFF
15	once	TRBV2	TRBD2	CASRVEGLAGETQYF
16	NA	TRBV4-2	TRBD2	CASSSTLAGEGNEQFF
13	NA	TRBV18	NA	CASSKGAQYEQYF
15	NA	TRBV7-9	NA	CASSLVGRKNTEAFF
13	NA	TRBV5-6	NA	CASSVDTNNEQFF
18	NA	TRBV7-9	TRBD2	CASSLRTSGRALSETQYF
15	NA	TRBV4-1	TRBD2	CASSNTLTSGATQYF
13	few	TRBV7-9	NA	CASSLGQFQPQHF
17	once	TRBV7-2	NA	CASSPRRTVSSYNEQFF
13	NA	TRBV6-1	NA	CASSTRQYNEQFF
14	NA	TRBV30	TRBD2	CAWSSGTSTDTQYF
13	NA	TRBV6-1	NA	CASSESGNQPQHF
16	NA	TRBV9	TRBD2	CASSQGLAGTQETQYF
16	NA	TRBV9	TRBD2	CASSVAGTSGTDTQYF
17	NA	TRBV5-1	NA	CASSRSEPGTYTYEQYF
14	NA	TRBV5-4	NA	CASSRGSKNSPLHF
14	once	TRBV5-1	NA	CASSLKGGSGELFF
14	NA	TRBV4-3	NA	CASSNVGGTNEQFF
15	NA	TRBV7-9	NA	CASSPPGGGYNEQFF